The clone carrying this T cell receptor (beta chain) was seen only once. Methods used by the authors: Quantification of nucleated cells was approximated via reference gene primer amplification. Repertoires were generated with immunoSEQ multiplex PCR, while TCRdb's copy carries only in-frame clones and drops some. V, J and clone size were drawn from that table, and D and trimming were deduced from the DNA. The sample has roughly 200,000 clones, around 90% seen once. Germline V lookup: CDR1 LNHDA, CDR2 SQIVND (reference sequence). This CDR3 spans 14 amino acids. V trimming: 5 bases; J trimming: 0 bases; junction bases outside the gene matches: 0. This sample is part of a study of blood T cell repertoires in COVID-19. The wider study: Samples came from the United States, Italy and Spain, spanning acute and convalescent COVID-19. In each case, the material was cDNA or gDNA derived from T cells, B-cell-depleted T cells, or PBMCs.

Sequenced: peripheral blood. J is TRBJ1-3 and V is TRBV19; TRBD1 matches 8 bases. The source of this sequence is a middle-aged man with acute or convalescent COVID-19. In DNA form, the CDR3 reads TGTGCCAGTAGTGACAGGGGCTCTGGAAACACCATATATTTT. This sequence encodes CASSDRGSGNTIYF.